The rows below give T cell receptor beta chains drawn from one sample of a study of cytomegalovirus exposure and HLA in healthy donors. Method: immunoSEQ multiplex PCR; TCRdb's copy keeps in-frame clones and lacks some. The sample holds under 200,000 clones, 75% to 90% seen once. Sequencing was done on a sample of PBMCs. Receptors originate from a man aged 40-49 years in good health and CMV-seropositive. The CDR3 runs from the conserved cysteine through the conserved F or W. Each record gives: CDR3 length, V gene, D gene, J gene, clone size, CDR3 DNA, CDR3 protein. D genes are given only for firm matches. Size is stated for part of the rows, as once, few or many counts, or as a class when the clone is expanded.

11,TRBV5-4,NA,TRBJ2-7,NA,TGTGCCAGCAGCTTGTTCGACGAGCAGTACTTC,CASSLFDEQYF
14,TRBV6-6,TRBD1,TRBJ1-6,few,TGTGCCAGCAGAATCGGACAGGGGAGTTCACCCCTCCACTTT,CASRIGQGSSPLHF
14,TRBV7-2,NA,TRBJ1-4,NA,TGTGCCAGCAGCTTGCGACTGTACAATGAAAAACTGTTTTTT,CASSLRLYNEKLFF
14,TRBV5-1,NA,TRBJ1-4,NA,TGCGCCAGCAGCGTCGGGGGAAACAATGAAAAACTGTTTTTT,CASSVGGNNEKLFF
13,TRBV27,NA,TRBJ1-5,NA,TGTGCCAGCAGTTTATCCAGGCATCAGCCCCAGCATTTT,CASSLSRHQPQHF
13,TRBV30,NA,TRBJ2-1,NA,TGTGCCTGGATTGATTGGAGGGCGAGGGAGCAGTTCTTC,CAWIDWRAREQFF
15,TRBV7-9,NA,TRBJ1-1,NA,TGTGCCAGCAGCTTACCACAGGGTACGAGCACTGAAGCTTTCTTT,CASSLPQGTSTEAFF
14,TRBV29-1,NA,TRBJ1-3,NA,TGCAGCGTTGAGTGCCCGGACAGTGGAAACACCATATATTTT,CSVECPDSGNTIYF
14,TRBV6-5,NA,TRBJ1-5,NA,TGTGCCAGCAGTTCGACAGGTCGCAATCAGCCCCAGCATTTT,CASSSTGRNQPQHF
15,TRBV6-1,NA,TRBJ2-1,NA,TGTGCCAGCAGTGACGACAGGTGGACCTACAATGAGCAGTTCTTC,CASSDDRWTYNEQFF
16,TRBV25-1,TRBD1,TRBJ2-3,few,TGTGCCAGCAGTGAATTCGACAGGGTTCAAGGAGATACGCAGTATTTT,CASSEFDRVQGDTQYF
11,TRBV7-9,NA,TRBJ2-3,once,TGTGCCAGCACCCTCACAGATACGCAGTATTTT,CASTLTDTQYF
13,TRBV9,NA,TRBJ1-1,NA,TGTGCCAGCAGCCTCCTAGGGGTCACTGAAGCTTTCTTT,CASSLLGVTEAFF
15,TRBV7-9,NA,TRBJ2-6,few,TGTGCCAGCAGCTTAACGGTCTCTGGGGCCAACGTCCTGACTTTC,CASSLTVSGANVLTF
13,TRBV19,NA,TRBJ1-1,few,TGTGCCAGCGAACAGGGAAGCCTCACTGAAGCTTTCTTT,CASEQGSLTEAFF
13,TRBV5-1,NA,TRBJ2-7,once,TGCGCCAGCAGCTTTGGGGCCGCCTACGAGCAGTACTTC,CASSFGAAYEQYF
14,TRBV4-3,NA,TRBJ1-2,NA,TGCGCCAGCAGCCAAAGTACAGGGCAGGGTGGCTACACCTTC,CASSQSTGQGGYTF
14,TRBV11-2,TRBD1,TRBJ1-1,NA,TGTGCCAGCAGCTTCGGACAGGGAAACACTGAAGCTTTCTTT,CASSFGQGNTEAFF
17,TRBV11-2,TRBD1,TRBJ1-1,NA,TGTGCCAGCAGCTTAGTCCCGGCAGGGGGATTGGGCACTGAAGCTTTCTTT,CASSLVPAGGLGTEAFF
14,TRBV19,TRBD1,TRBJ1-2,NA,TGTGCCAGCCGAGGGACAGGGATTTATAATGGCTACACCTTC,CASRGTGIYNGYTF
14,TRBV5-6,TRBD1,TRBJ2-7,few,TGTGCCAGCAGCGTAGACAGGGGGGGATCCGAGCAGTACTTC,CASSVDRGGSEQYF
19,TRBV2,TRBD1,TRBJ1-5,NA,TGTGCCAGCAGTTTCGGGACAGGGAGGGGGAGGTATAGCAATCAGCCCCAGCATTTT,CASSFGTGRGRYSNQPQHF
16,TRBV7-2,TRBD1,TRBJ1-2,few,TGTGCCAGCAGCCCCGATTCGGGGACAGGGCTATATGGCTACACCTTC,CASSPDSGTGLYGYTF
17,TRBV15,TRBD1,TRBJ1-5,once,TGTGCCACCAGCAGAGACAGGGGGGAGAGTAGCAATCAGCCCCAGCATTTT,CATSRDRGESSNQPQHF
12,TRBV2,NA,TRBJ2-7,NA,TGTGCCGCCCAGGGATTAGCCTACGAGCAGTACTTC,CAAQGLAYEQYF
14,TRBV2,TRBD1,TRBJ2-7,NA,TGTGCCATACAGGGGGTAAGGCAAACCTACGAGCAGTACTTC,CAIQGVRQTYEQYF
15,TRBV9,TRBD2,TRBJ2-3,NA,TGTGCCAGCAGCGTAGGTAGCGGGGGTTCTGATACGCAGTATTTT,CASSVGSGGSDTQYF
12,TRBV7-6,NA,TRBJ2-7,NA,TGTGCCAGCAGCTCGGGAACCTACGAGCAGTACTTC,CASSSGTYEQYF
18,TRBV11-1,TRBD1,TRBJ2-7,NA,TGTGCCAGGAAACAGGACAGGGGAGGAGCCGCCCCCTGCTACGAGCAGTACTTC,CARKQDRGGAAPCYEQYF
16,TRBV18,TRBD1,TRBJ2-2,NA,TGTGCCAGCTCGGCTGACAGGGGCTGGAACACCGGGGAGCTGTTTTTT,CASSADRGWNTGELFF
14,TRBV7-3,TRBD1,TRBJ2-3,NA,TGTGCCAGCAGTTCAGGGGGTGGCACAGATACGCAGTATTTT,CASSSGGGTDTQYF
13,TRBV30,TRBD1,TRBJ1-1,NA,TGTGCCTGGTTGACAGGGTCAGGCACTGAAGCTTTCTTT,CAWLTGSGTEAFF
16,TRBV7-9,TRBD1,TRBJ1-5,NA,TGTTCCAGCAGCTTAGTAGGGGGCACGGGCCATCAGCCCCAGCATTTT,CSSSLVGGTGHQPQHF
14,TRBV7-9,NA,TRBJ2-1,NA,TGTGCCAGCAGCCTAGGGAGCTCCTACAATGAGCAGTTCTTC,CASSLGSSYNEQFF
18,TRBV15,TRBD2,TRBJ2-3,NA,TGTGCCACCAGCAGAGATAGGGAGCGGGGGGGAGGTACAGATACGCAGTATTTT,CATSRDRERGGGTDTQYF
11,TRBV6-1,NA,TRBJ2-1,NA,TGTGCCAGCAGTGCCGGACGGGGGCAGTTCTTC,CASSAGRGQFF
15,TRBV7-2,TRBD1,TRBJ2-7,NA,TGTGCCAGCAGCCCTGGGGGGACAGGGGCCTACGAGCAGTACTTC,CASSPGGTGAYEQYF
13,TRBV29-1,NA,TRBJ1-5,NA,TGCAGCGTTCTCGAACAAAGCAATCAGCCCCAGCATTTT,CSVLEQSNQPQHF
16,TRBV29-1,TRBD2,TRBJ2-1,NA,TGCAGCGTTGTTGGGTCTAGCGGGGGTTCCTACAATGAGCAGTTCTTC,CSVVGSSGGSYNEQFF
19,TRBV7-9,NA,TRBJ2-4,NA,TGTGCCAGCAGCTCCAGGGCCCACCTCCTTGGGGGGAGGTTAAACATTCAGTACTTC,CASSSRAHLLGGRLNIQYF